What follows are 4 T cell receptor beta chains derived from one specimen sequenced in a study of blood T cell repertoires in COVID-19. Only in-frame clones appear in the TCRdb table, and some are missing; sequencing was by immunoSEQ multiplex PCR. The sample gives around 210,000 clones, around four fifths of which show up once; 0.85% to 0.95% is in the top ten. Sequenced sample: peripheral blood. All receptors derive from a man aged 60-69 years with COVID-19, enrolled during active disease.

The rearrangement joins TRBV27 to TRBJ1-2; TRBD1 matches at 8 bases. The CDR3 length is 14 residues. Germline lookup yields CDR1 MNHEY and CDR2 SMNVEV (reference sequence). V shed 7 bases, J shed 5 bases, and the junction held 9 bases outside the gene matches. CDR3 in DNA: TGTGCCAGCAACGCCCAAGGACAGGGTTATGGCTACACCTTC. This sequence encodes CASNAQGQGYGYTF.

The J gene is TRBJ2-2, the V gene TRBV11-3; D call uncertain. The CDR3 runs to 12 residues. CDR1 and CDR2 (germline): SGHNT, YENEEA. V was cut by 3 bases and J by 5 bases, with 4 bases left in between. The DNA of the CDR3 is TGTGCCAGCAGCTTCCTTACCGGGGAGCTGTTTTTT. Protein sequence: CASSFLTGELFF.

This clone showed up just a few times. The chain carries TRBV27 and TRBJ1-2; D gene uncertain. Germline V gives CDR1 MNHEY, CDR2 SMNVEV (reference sequence). The CDR3 is 14 residues long. V was clipped by 6 bases and J by 4 bases, with 15 bases between them. The CDR3 sequence: CASRNTRSPYGYTF. The CDR3 region has the DNA TGTGCCAGCAGGAACACCCGATCGCCCTATGGCTACACCTTC.

This rearrangement joins TRBV28 to TRBJ1-2; TRBD1 is a possible D gene (5 bases). Germline assignment: CDR1 MDHEN and CDR2 SYDVKM. This CDR3 has 13 amino acids. Trimming shortened V by 5 bases and J by 4 bases, and 11 bases separated the two germline ends. DNA for the CDR3: TGTGCCAGCAGTATAGACAGAACCTATGGCTACACCTTC. This codes for CASSIDRTYGYTF.